This TCR beta chain was identified during a study of blood T cell repertoires in COVID-19. This CDR3 spans 15 amino acids. The ends lost 5 bases at V and 0 bases at J; junction bases unmatched: 2. Germline CDR1 and CDR2: PRHDT and FYEKMQ (reference sequence). Produced via immunoSEQ multiplex PCR; TCRdb's table is partial and in-frame only. Among more than 80,000 clones listed, under 80% were seen once. The sequenced sample consisted of peripheral blood. The sequence came from a woman of 80 years or more with active or convalescent COVID-19. The V gene is TRBV13, the J gene TRBJ2-7; 12 bases are shared with TRBD2. This CDR3 is CASSRTSGVSYEQYF. CDR3 DNA sequence: TGTGCCAGCAGCCGGACTAGCGGGGTCTCCTACGAGCAGTACTTC.